The 27 T cell receptor beta chains reported below all come from one sample, sequenced in a study of T cells after yellow fever vaccination. A single record per CDR3 protein comes from TCRdb applying MiXCR to the 5' RACE reads. The sample includes over 8,000 distinct CDR3 sequences, under 5% of them seen just once. The material sequenced was PBMCs, either bulk or a sorted T-cell subset (CD4+, CD8+, memory, or dextramer-sorted; not recorded which), taken about 2 weeks after the first yellow fever vaccination. These TCRs come from a man aged 18 to 29 who received the YFV17D yellow fever vaccine.

This clonotype was counted at least ten times. The chain links TRBV20-1 to TRBJ1-1, with a tentative D call TRBD1 (6 bases). There are 14 residues in the CDR3. Per the germline V gene, CDR1 is DFQATT and CDR2 is SNEGSKA (reference sequence). Trimming shortened V by 3 bases and J by 11 bases, and 22 bases separated the two germline ends. In nucleotides, the CDR3 is TGCAGTGCTAGTCGGACTCTCAAGACAGGAGGGGCTTTCTTT. It yields the protein CSASRTLKTGGAFF.

There are a few counts of this clonotype. The junction and the germline gene differ at one end; a read error may be behind it. J is TRBJ2-2 and V is TRBV6-1; D is perhaps TRBD1 (6 bases). Per germline, CDR1 MNHNS and CDR2 SASEGT. The CDR3 totals 14 residues. The CDR3 DNA follows: TGTGCCAACAGTCGGACAGTTAACGACGGGGAGCTGTTTTTT. Its translation is CANSRTVNDGELFF.

By sample share, this clonotype is medium-sized. The chain recombines TRBV7-2 with TRBJ2-3, with D perhaps being TRBD1 or TRBD2 (5 bases each). V was pared by 2 bases and J by 4 bases, with 13 bases between. The CDR3 spans 15 residues. Germline values: CDR1 SGHTA, CDR2 FQGNSA. The CDR3 DNA is TGTGCCAGCAGCTTACAGGGATTGAGGGCAGATACGCAGTATTTT. Translating gives CASSLQGLRADTQYF.

This clonotype was counted many times. The genes are TRBV5-1 and TRBJ2-5; D is perhaps TRBD1 (6 bases). Trimming cost V 1 base and J 5 bases, with 15 bases left between them. Germline V CDR1 and CDR2: SGHRS, YFSETQ. The CDR3 sequence is 15 residues long. The CDR3: CASSLYSFQGETQYF. CDR3 DNA sequence: TGCGCCAGCAGCTTGTACTCCTTCCAGGGGGAGACCCAGTACTTC.

This clonotype came up many times. The V call is TRBV6-1, the J call TRBJ2-7; weak D call: TRBD2 (6 bases). This CDR3 has 16 residues. CDR1 MNHNS and CDR2 SASEGT come from the germline V gene. V lost 3 bases to trimming and J lost 2 bases, with 17 bases between them. The DNA of the CDR3 is TGTGCCAGCAGTGATCTGAACGGCGGGGTCCCCTACGAGCAGTACTTC. As protein: CASSDLNGGVPYEQYF.

This clonotype qualifies as medium-sized (0.01 to 0.1%). CDR3 residues: CASSFQGPWPQHF. CDR3 bases: TGTGCCAGCAGCTTTCAGGGACCTTGGCCCCAGCATTTT. V is TRBV7-2 and J is TRBJ1-5, with D possibly matching TRBD1 (5 bases). The CDR3 spans 13 residues. Germline values: CDR1 SGHTA, CDR2 FQGNSA. The V gene lost 3 bases and the J gene lost 9 bases, with 12 bases spanning the gap.

This clonotype is termed medium-sized (0.01 to 0.1%). The V gene is TRBV20-1, the J gene TRBJ1-5; 9 bases match TRBD1. V lost 5 bases and J lost 2; bases outside the gene matches: 7. This CDR3 region has 15 residues. Germline V lookup: CDR1 DFQATT, CDR2 SNEGSKA (reference sequence). CDR3 loop: CSAPNRGLGNQPQHF. CDR3 DNA: TGCAGTGCTCCAAACAGGGGGCTGGGCAATCAGCCCCAGCATTTT.

Ten or more counts support this clonotype. The chain joins TRBV6-5 to TRBJ1-2; no firm D call. The germline CDR1 and CDR2 sequences are MNHEY and SVGAGI. V lost 8 bases and J lost 4, with 14 bases in between. This CDR3 has 13 amino acids. Here the CDR3 reads CASSRERTYGYTF. In DNA form, the CDR3 reads TGTGCCAGCTCCCGAGAACGTACCTATGGCTACACCTTC.

Ten or more counts support this clonotype. The chain has TRBV29-1 and TRBJ2-7, with D possibly TRBD1 on 6 matching bases. Trimming pared 6 bases from V and 7 bases from J, leaving 25 bases between. The germline CDR1 and CDR2 sequences are SQVTM and ANQGSEA. CDR3 length equals 15 residues. CDR3: CSVGTGKEGGWEQYF. The CDR3 DNA reads as TGCAGCGTAGGTACAGGGAAAGAAGGTGGATGGGAGCAGTACTTC.

This clonotype rates as medium-sized. The CDR3 region is CASSLGADPTDTQYF. In DNA, the CDR3 is TGCGCCAGCAGCTTGGGGGCGGACCCCACAGATACGCAGTATTTT. This chain joins TRBV5-1 and TRBJ2-3; D is unclear. V was shortened by 0 bases and J by 2 bases, with 10 bases between the two germline ends. Germline V gives CDR1 SGHRS, CDR2 YFSETQ. The CDR3 is made up of 15 amino acids.

Relative to its sample, this clonotype is medium-sized. V usage is TRBV6-5 and J usage is TRBJ1-1; perhaps TRBD1 as D (5 bases). Deletions cut 2 bases from V and 1 base from J, with 11 bases between. CDR1 and CDR2 from the germline V gene are MNHEY and SVGAGI. The CDR3 contains 15 residues. The CDR3 DNA reads as TGTGCCAGCAGTTACCTAAGAACAGGGAACACTGAAGCTTTCTTT. It is translated as CASSYLRTGNTEAFF.

Within the sample, this clonotype is medium-sized. The CDR3 nucleotides are TGCGCCAGCAGCCAAGAAGATCCGGGGGCAGGTCAGCCCCAGCATTTT. This translates into CASSQEDPGAGQPQHF. The chain recombines TRBV4-1 with TRBJ1-5; a weak D match, TRBD1 (6 bases). The CDR3 sequence is 16 residues long. Trimming removed 0 bases at V and 6 bases at J, with 15 bases between. The germline V gene has CDR1 MGHRA and CDR2 YSYEKL.

This clonotype was seen many times. This chain links TRBV18 with TRBJ2-7; 9 bases fit TRBD1. Trimming at V came to 4 bases and at J to 5 bases, leaving 6 bases not matched to a gene. Germline V gives CDR1 KGHSH, CDR2 LQKENI. The CDR3 totals 14 residues. CDR3 amino acids: CASSLNRGQDEQYV. CDR3 DNA sequence: TGTGCCAGCTCACTAAACAGGGGGCAGGACGAGCAGTACGTC.

Ten or more counts support this clonotype. This sequence joins TRBV14 and TRBJ2-1; 11 positions match TRBD2. The CDR3 sequence is 15 residues long. The ends lost 4 bases at V and 6 bases at J; junction bases unmatched: 5. From germline, CDR1 is SGHDN and CDR2 FVKESK. CDR3 bases: TGTGCCAGCAGCCGCGGGACTAGCGGACCCAATGAGCAGTTCTTC. This translates into CASSRGTSGPNEQFF.

This clonotype was recorded at least ten times. V and J are TRBV6-6 and TRBJ2-7; D could derive from TRBD1 or TRBD2 (5 bases each). Germline V CDR1 and CDR2: MNHNY, SVGAGI (reference sequence). V was cut by 6 bases and J by 6 bases, with 15 bases left in between. This CDR3 has 13 amino acids. The CDR3 protein is CASSLGTLGEQYF. DNA for the CDR3: TGTGCCAGCAGCCTAGGGACGTTGGGCGAGCAGTACTTC.

In its sample, this clonotype is medium-sized (0.01 to 0.1%). The rearrangement links TRBV4-3 to TRBJ1-2; maybe TRBD1 (5 bases). The CDR3 has 14 residues. Germline CDR1 LGHNA, CDR2 YSLEER. V was trimmed by 0 bases and J by 4 bases, leaving 9 bases between them. The CDR3 reads CASSQEHGTYGYTF. CDR3 bases: TGCGCCAGCAGCCAAGAACACGGGACCTATGGCTACACCTTC.

This clonotype was observed many times. The chain's CDR3 is CASSLGLAGNNEQKFF. The CDR3, as DNA: TGCGCCAGCAGCTTGGGTCTAGCGGGGAACAATGAGCAGAAGTTCTTC. The chain couples TRBV5-1 to TRBJ2-1, with 9 positions matching TRBD2. V shed 0 bases, J shed 14 bases, and the junction held 15 bases outside the gene matches. The CDR3 loop spans 16 amino acids. The germline CDR1 and CDR2 sequences are SGHRS and YFSETQ. The variable domain in full, with the rest retrieved from reference TRBV5-1 and TRBJ2-1, is KAGVTQTPRYLIKTRGQQVTLSCSPISGHRSVSWYQQTPGQGLQFLFEYFSETQRNKGNFPGRFSGRQFSNSRSEMNVSTLELGDSALYLCASSLGLAGNNEQKFFGPGTRLTVL.

This clonotype was recorded at least ten times. The gene calls are TRBV7-2 and TRBJ2-2, with D possibly matching TRBD2 (6 bases). Trimming took 5 bases from V and 2 from J, leaving 15 bases between them. CDR3 length: 16 residues. Germline CDR1 SGHTA, CDR2 FQGNSA. CDR3 sequence: CASSLPGLGNTGELFF. DNA of the CDR3: TGTGCCAGCAGCCTGCCGGGACTCGGAAACACCGGGGAGCTGTTTTTT. Based on the CDR3 plus reference TRBV7-2 and TRBJ2-2, the full variable domain is GAGVSQSPSNKVTEKGKDVELRCDPISGHTALYWYRQSLGQGLEFLIYFQGNSAPDKSGLPSDRFSAERTGGSVSTLTIQRTQQEDSAVYLCASSLPGLGNTGELFFGEGSRLTVL.

Judged by abundance, this clonotype is medium-sized. The genes are TRBV7-2 and TRBJ2-7, with D hard to call. Trimming removed 4 bases from V and 3 bases from J, with 13 bases in between. CDR1 is SGHTA, CDR2 FQGNSA, per germline. This CDR3 is 14 amino acids long. The CDR3 spells CASSSRTLDYEQYF. DNA of the CDR3: TGTGCCAGCAGCTCACGGACCCTAGACTACGAGCAGTACTTC. The complete variable domain, with remaining parts taken from reference TRBV7-2 and TRBJ2-7, reads GAGVSQSPSNKVTEKGKDVELRCDPISGHTALYWYRQSLGQGLEFLIYFQGNSAPDKSGLPSDRFSAERTGGSVSTLTIQRTQQEDSAVYLCASSSRTLDYEQYFGPGTRLTVT.

This clonotype is labeled medium-sized. The V and J genes are TRBV3-1 and TRBJ1-4; no definite D call. The CDR3 has 14 amino acids. CDR1 LGHDT and CDR2 YNNKEL come from the germline V gene (reference sequence). V lost 2 bases and J lost 7, with 11 bases in between. The CDR3 spells CASSQNSNSEKLFF. CDR3 DNA sequence: TGTGCCAGCAGCCAAAACAGTAACAGTGAAAAACTGTTTTTT.

Within the sample, this clonotype is medium-sized. This chain joins TRBV29-1 and TRBJ2-7, with 10 bases aligning to TRBD1. The CDR3 runs 14 residues. V dropped 4 bases and J dropped 6; count of bases not matched to a gene: 9. CDR1 and CDR2 (germline): SQVTM, ANQGSEA. CDR3 residues: CSVARGTGDSEQYF. The CDR3 DNA follows: TGCAGCGTTGCCCGGGGGACAGGGGACTCCGAGCAGTACTTC.

This clonotype appeared many times. The rearrangement joins TRBV7-8 to TRBJ1-5; D ambiguous. The CDR3 contains 14 residues. Trimming pared 2 bases from V and 5 bases from J, leaving 10 bases between. Germline V lookup: CDR1 SGHVS, CDR2 FQNEAQ. In DNA, the CDR3 is TGTGCCAGCAGCTTAAGGAGGGTGGATCAGCCCCAGCATTTT. As protein: CASSLRRVDQPQHF.

This clonotype was counted a few times. The chain has TRBV20-1 and TRBJ2-1, with 12 bases that match TRBD2. Germline CDR1 reads DFQATT; CDR2 reads SNEGSKA (reference sequence). After removal of 3 bases from V and 7 bases from J, the junction contained 4 bases not matched to a gene. CDR3 length: 14 residues. The CDR3 nucleotides are TGCAGTGCTAGTCTAGCGGGAGGGGAGAATGAGCAGTTCTTC. It is translated as CSASLAGGENEQFF.

This clonotype was counted ten times or more. This rearrangement joins TRBV7-8 to TRBJ2-3, with D hard to call. V lost 4 bases and J 1 base, leaving 3 bases between the germline ends. Per the germline V gene, CDR1 is SGHVS and CDR2 is FQNEAQ. The CDR3 runs to 12 residues. The chain's CDR3 is CASSSRTDTQYF. In nucleotides, the CDR3 is TGTGCCAGCAGCTCACGCACAGATACGCAGTATTTT.

This clonotype is categorized as medium-sized. V and J are TRBV5-1 and TRBJ2-7; tentative D call: TRBD1 (5 bases). V dropped 0 bases and J dropped 4 bases, with 11 bases sitting between them. Looked up from germline, CDR1 is SGHRS and CDR2 is YFSETQ. This CDR3 is built from 14 residues. The CDR3 DNA reads as TGCGCCAGCAGCTTGGCGACGGACACTTACGAGCAGTACTTC. Amino acid sequence: CASSLATDTYEQYF.

This clonotype is judged medium-sized. The chain uses TRBV2 and TRBJ2-5; D gene unclear. CDR1 and CDR2 from the germline V gene are SNHLY and FYNNEI. The V end was cut by 3 bases, the J end by 5 bases, with 13 bases between. This CDR3 region has 14 residues. The chain's CDR3 is CASSEVVPKETQYF. DNA for the CDR3: TGTGCCAGCAGTGAGGTAGTCCCCAAGGAGACCCAGTACTTC.

This clonotype was counted between two and nine times. The rearrangement links TRBV20-1 to TRBJ2-3; D could derive from TRBD1 or TRBD2 (6 bases each). V was cut by 0 bases and J by 4 bases, with 14 bases left in between. The CDR3 runs 15 residues. Germline assignment: CDR1 DFQATT and CDR2 SNEGSKA (reference sequence). The CDR3 DNA follows: TGCAGTGCTAGAGATCCGGGGGCCCACCCAGATACGCAGTATTTT. It translates to CSARDPGAHPDTQYF.